Following are 17 T cell receptor beta chains from one sample sequenced in a study of blood T cell repertoires in COVID-19 (dated by TCRdb to the early 2020s). Preparation of the library involved the immunoSEQ multiplex PCR assay. What TCRdb holds here is the immuneACCESS table cut down to in-frame rearrangements. Part of the clones is not present; checked against another copy, under half of the missing clones reflect an unresolved V gene, and the others are unexplained. This sample gives around 250,000 clones in total; roughly nine tenths of them show up just once. The ten largest account for around 8.8% of the sample. The sample was peripheral blood. These receptors were collected from a man in his forties with active or convalescent COVID-19.

V gene TRBV5-1 combines with J gene TRBJ2-7, with TRBD1 identical over 7 bases. Trimming at V came to 4 bases and at J to 1 base, leaving 5 bases not matched to a gene. This CDR3 has 14 amino acids. Germline V gives CDR1 SGHRS, CDR2 YFSETQ. CDR3 DNA: TGCGCCAGCAGCGCCGAGACAGGGTCCTACGAGCAGTACTTC. This translates into CASSAETGSYEQYF.

V and J are TRBV12-3 or TRBV12-4 and TRBJ1-2; possibly TRBD1 for D (5 bases). Deletions cut 7 bases from V and 7 bases from J, with 13 bases between. CDR3 length: 12 amino acids. The chain's CDR3 is CASTPRDSGYTF. The CDR3 nucleotides are TGTGCCAGCACCCCCAGGGACTCTGGCTACACCTTC.

Here the CDR3 reads CASSYSHRGLSYEQYF. CDR3 nucleotide sequence: TGTGCCAGCAGTTACTCCCACAGGGGGCTGTCCTACGAGCAGTACTTC. J is TRBJ2-7 and V is TRBV6-5, with 9 bases identical to TRBD1. The CDR3 length is 16 residues. V was pared by 0 bases and J by 1 base, with 4 bases of the junction left unmatched. Germline CDR1 and CDR2: MNHEY and SVGAGI.

The chain uses TRBV2 and TRBJ1-4; D remains unclear. The germline V and J ends were trimmed by 0 bases and 6 bases, with 11 bases remaining between them. This CDR3 region has 15 residues. CDR1 is SNHLY, CDR2 FYNNEI, per germline. The CDR3 reads CASSEATAVDEKLFF. The CDR3 bases are TGTGCCAGCAGTGAAGCCACAGCGGTCGATGAAAAACTGTTTTTT.

The chain recombines TRBV25-1 with TRBJ2-7; a weak D match, TRBD1 (6 bases). From germline, CDR1 is MGHDK and CDR2 SYGVNS. The CDR3 has 13 amino acids. Trimming took off 3 bases at V and 6 bases at J, with 12 bases between the two ends. CDR3 sequence (DNA): TGTGCCAGCAGTGACGAAGGACAGAGCGAGCAGTACTTC. Its translation: CASSDEGQSEQYF.

This rearrangement joins TRBV5-1 to TRBJ2-2; no clear D. Trimming cost V 2 bases and J 7 bases, with 12 bases left between them. The CDR3 runs 14 residues. Germline V gives CDR1 SGHRS, CDR2 YFSETQ. The CDR3: CASSLGTSGGELFF. The CDR3 region has the DNA TGCGCCAGCAGCTTAGGCACGTCGGGCGGGGAGCTGTTTTTT.

The rearrangement links TRBV7-7 to TRBJ2-1; 10 bases are a match to TRBD2. The V segment lost 1 base and the J segment 7 bases; nucleotides outside the gene matches: 4. The CDR3 has 15 amino acids. Per the germline V gene, CDR1 is SSHAT and CDR2 is FNYEAQ (reference sequence). CDR3 DNA: TGTGCCAGCAGCTTAGGAGCGGGGGGGCTTAATGAGCAGTTCTTC. Translating gives CASSLGAGGLNEQFF. Based on the CDR3 plus reference TRBV7-7 and TRBJ2-1, the full variable domain is GAGVSQSPRYKVTKRGQDVTLRCDPISSHATLYWYQQALGQGPEFLTYFNYEAQPDKSGLPSDRFSAERPEGSISTLTIQRTEQRDSAMYRCASSLGAGGLNEQFFGPGTRLTVL.

The sample holds a few counts of this clone. V and J are TRBV12-5 and TRBJ1-5; D is ambiguous. Germline CDR1 is LGHNT and CDR2 is FRNRAP. CDR3 size: 15 residues. V was cut by 3 bases and J by 4 bases, with 13 bases left in between. Written as DNA, the CDR3 is TGTGCTAGTGGTTTTGGGGAGGTACAGAATCAGCCCCAGCATTTT. As protein: CASGFGEVQNQPQHF.

This clone has just one count. This chain joins TRBV5-1 and TRBJ2-1, with D perhaps matching TRBD1 (6 bases). The CDR3 spans 13 residues. Germline V lookup: CDR1 SGHRS, CDR2 YFSETQ. Trimming removed 4 bases at V and 8 bases at J, with 13 bases between. In nucleotides, the CDR3 is TGCGCCAGCAGCCCTGTGACAGGTCATGAGCAGTTCTTC. Translated, it gives CASSPVTGHEQFF.

The J gene is TRBJ2-1, the V gene TRBV10-1; 14 bases are shared with TRBD2. In germline, CDR1 is WNHNN, CDR2 SYGVQD (reference sequence). J lost 7 bases, V lost 5 bases, and 7 bases had no gene match. The length of the CDR3 is 16 residues. This CDR3 is CASSRGTSGSMNEQFF. CDR3 in DNA: TGCGCCAGCAGTCGCGGGACTAGCGGGAGTATGAATGAGCAGTTCTTC.

The CDR3 sequence: CASSPGSYNEQFF. CDR3 sequence (DNA): TGTGCCAGCAGTCCCGGGAGCTACAATGAGCAGTTCTTC. The V gene is TRBV28, the J gene TRBJ2-1; TRBD2 might be the D (6 bases). The CDR3 covers 13 residues. CDR1 and CDR2 from the germline V gene are MDHEN and SYDVKM. V was clipped by 5 bases and J by 3 bases, with 8 bases between them.

This chain joins TRBV30 and TRBJ2-1; D ambiguous. The germline V gene has CDR1 GTSNPN and CDR2 SVGIG (reference sequence). V lost 2 bases and J 6 bases, leaving 8 bases between the germline ends. This CDR3 contains 12 residues. Here the CDR3 DNA reads TGTGCCTGGAGTATCAGTCCCAATGAGCAGTTCTTC. Protein sequence: CAWSISPNEQFF.

The chain couples TRBV4-2 to TRBJ1-5; unclear D gene. This CDR3 has 16 amino acids. Trimming shortened V by 1 base and J by 1 base, and 11 bases separated the two germline ends. The V gene's germline CDR1 is LGHNA and CDR2 YNFKEQ. The CDR3 DNA sequence: TGTGCCAGCAGCCAAGGGGCGGGGTGGAGCAATCAGCCCCAGCATTTT. This encodes CASSQGAGWSNQPQHF.

The J gene is TRBJ2-1, the V gene TRBV20-1; tentatively, D is TRBD1 (6 bases). This CDR3 is built from 11 residues. Per the germline V gene, CDR1 is DFQATT and CDR2 is SNEGSKA (reference sequence). The V end was cut by 7 bases, the J end by 8 bases, with 12 bases between. The CDR3 is CSGKGVDEQFF. The CDR3 DNA reads TGCAGTGGAAAGGGGGTGGATGAGCAGTTCTTC.

The chain links TRBV27 to TRBJ1-1; D is uncertain. Germline V gene sequence: CDR1 MNHEY, CDR2 SMNVEV (reference sequence). The CDR3 consists of 13 residues. V was clipped by 0 bases and J by 4 bases, with 6 bases between them. The DNA for the CDR3 is TGTGCCAGCAGTTTATCGCGTCTCACTGAAGCTTTCTTT. Residues: CASSLSRLTEAFF.

The chain recombines TRBV6-6 with TRBJ2-7; 9 bases are a match to TRBD2. This CDR3 has 16 amino acids. Trimming cost V 6 bases and J 0 bases; bases outside gene matches: 9. Per the germline V gene, CDR1 is MNHNY and CDR2 is SVGAGI (reference sequence). The CDR3: CASSHLAGGPSYEQYF. As DNA, the CDR3 is TGTGCCAGCAGCCACCTCGCGGGAGGGCCCTCCTACGAGCAGTACTTC.

Only a few counts were recorded for this clone. V and J are TRBV9 and TRBJ2-3, with 10 bases lining up with TRBD2. V shed 10 bases, J shed 0 bases, and the junction held 5 bases outside the gene matches. The CDR3 length is 14 residues. The germline V gene encodes CDR1 SGDLS and CDR2 YYNGEE. The CDR3 reads CASTSGYSTDTQYF. For the CDR3, the DNA is TGTGCCTCGACTAGCGGGTACAGCACAGATACGCAGTATTTT. The full variable domain, rest sourced from reference TRBV9 and TRBJ2-3, is DSGVTQTPKHLITATGQRVTLRCSPRSGDLSVYWYQQSLDQGLQFLIQYYNGEERAKGNILERFSAQQFPDLHSELNLSSLELGDSALYFCASTSGYSTDTQYFGPGTRLTVL.